A single sample gave rise to the 23 T cell receptor beta chains below, sequenced in a study of blood T cell repertoires in COVID-19. Sequencing used immunoSEQ multiplex PCR; TCRdb keeps in-frame clones, though not all of them. The data hold roughly 250,000 clones, with around 82% observed a single time. Sequenced: peripheral blood. These receptors came from a woman older than 75 with active or convalescent COVID-19.

The gene calls are TRBV11-2 and TRBJ2-3; 7 nucleotides match TRBD2. The CDR3 spans 15 residues. CDR1 is SGHAT, CDR2 FQNNGV, per germline. The V segment lost 5 bases and the J segment 3 bases; nucleotides outside the gene matches: 8. The CDR3 sequence: CASSPRLARTDTQYF. The DNA for the CDR3 is TGTGCCAGCAGCCCCCGACTAGCCCGGACAGATACGCAGTATTTT.

This clone has just one count. The J gene is TRBJ2-7, the V gene TRBV20-1; 7 bases fit TRBD1. J was trimmed by 3 bases and V by 3 bases; bases with no gene match: 8. The CDR3 has 14 residues. CDR1 and CDR2 from the germline V gene are DFQATT and SNEGSKA (reference sequence). The CDR3 here is CSASLPGGDYEQYF. The CDR3 DNA sequence: TGCAGTGCTAGTTTGCCAGGGGGAGACTACGAGCAGTACTTC.

The chain employs TRBV28 and TRBJ1-5, with TRBD1 matching 9 bases. CDR1 and CDR2 (germline): MDHEN, SYDVKM. V lost 7 bases and J lost 6; bases outside the gene matches: 19. The CDR3 sequence is 18 residues long. CDR3 in amino acids: CASNLPGQGRGMGQPQHF. As DNA, the CDR3 is TGTGCCAGCAATCTTCCGGGACAGGGTAGAGGTATGGGTCAGCCCCAGCATTTT. The complete variable domain, with remaining parts taken from reference TRBV28 and TRBJ1-5, reads DVKVTQSSRYLVKRTGEKVFLECVQDMDHENMFWYRQDPGLGLRLIYFSYDVKMKEKGDIPEGYSVSREKKERFSLILESASTNQTSMYLCASNLPGQGRGMGQPQHFGDGTRLSIL.

The rearrangement links TRBV2 to TRBJ1-2, with 9 bases fitting TRBD1. V lost 6 bases to trimming and J lost 1 base; unmatched junction nucleotides: 6. The length of the CDR3 is 15 residues. Looked up from germline, CDR1 is SNHLY and CDR2 is FYNNEI. CDR3 amino acids: CASRKPGQGNYGYTF. The CDR3 coding sequence is TGTGCCAGCAGAAAACCGGGACAGGGTAACTATGGCTACACCTTC.

The rearrangement joins TRBV23-1 to TRBJ2-2, with 7 bases lining up with TRBD2. TRBV23-1 is assigned to the ORF class and has an uncertain function. V lost 11 bases to trimming and J lost 6 bases; unmatched junction nucleotides: 9. The CDR3 is 13 residues long. The DNA for the CDR3 is TGCGCCCTCGGGGGGAAAAGACCCGGGGAGCTGTTTTTT. Encoded protein: CALGGKRPGELFF.

The chain carries TRBV4-1 and TRBJ1-1; the D gene is possibly TRBD1 (5 bases). V gave up 2 bases and J gave up 5 bases, with 9 bases separating them. The CDR3 sequence is 13 residues long. Looked up from germline, CDR1 is MGHRA and CDR2 is YSYEKL. CDR3 DNA: TGCGCCAGCAGCCAACTGCAGGGAACTGAAGCTTTCTTT. This codes for CASSQLQGTEAFF.

This chain uses TRBV10-3 with TRBJ1-1; TRBD1 might be the D (6 bases). The CDR3 length is 14 residues. V lost 2 bases, J lost 3 bases, and 10 bases lay in between. The germline V gene encodes CDR1 ENHRY and CDR2 SYGVKD. CDR3 coding DNA: TGTGCCATCAGTGAGGGGGGACAAGACACTGAAGCTTTCTTT. Amino acid sequence: CAISEGGQDTEAFF.

The chain recombines TRBV4-1 with TRBJ2-1, with D possibly TRBD2 on 6 matching bases. Germline CDR1 MGHRA, CDR2 YSYEKL. The V end was cut by 1 base, the J end by 2 bases, with 9 bases between. The length of the CDR3 is 15 residues. CDR3 loop: CASSQAAGPYNEQFF. The CDR3 nucleotides read TGCGCCAGCAGCCAAGCCGCGGGGCCCTACAATGAGCAGTTCTTC.

Of note for this clone: This same CDR3 is encoded by further DNA sequences in the sample. This chain joins TRBV5-1 and TRBJ2-1, with D uncertain. CDR1 is SGHRS, CDR2 YFSETQ, per germline. Trimming pared 2 bases from V and 5 bases from J, leaving 11 bases between. The CDR3 runs 14 residues. The CDR3 sequence: CASSLPRGNNEQFF. The CDR3 DNA is TGCGCCAGCAGCTTACCCCGCGGAAACAATGAGCAGTTCTTC.

The chain links TRBV11-2 to TRBJ2-4, with D unresolved. V dropped 1 base and J dropped 1 base, with 17 bases sitting between them. The CDR3 length is 18 residues. In germline, CDR1 is SGHAT, CDR2 FQNNGV. The CDR3: CASSLGYRSGWAKNIQYF. The CDR3 DNA reads TGTGCCAGCAGCTTAGGTTATAGGTCGGGTTGGGCCAAAAACATTCAGTACTTC.

This chain joins TRBV5-1 and TRBJ1-1; a weak D match, TRBD1 (5 bases). In germline, CDR1 is SGHRS, CDR2 YFSETQ. The CDR3 totals 15 residues. Trimming pared 2 bases from V and 5 bases from J, leaving 16 bases between. CDR3 sequence reads: CASSFFSGRATEAFF. The DNA for the CDR3 is TGCGCCAGCAGCTTTTTCTCAGGGAGGGCAACTGAAGCTTTCTTT.

V is TRBV2 and J is TRBJ2-1, with TRBD2 as a possible D gene (6 bases). With 8 bases removed from V and 0 bases from J, the gap between germline ends came to 8 bases. CDR3 length: 13 residues. CDR1 and CDR2 from the germline V gene are SNHLY and FYNNEI. CDR3 sequence: CASDSGSYNEQFF. CDR3 nucleotides: TGTGCCAGCGATAGCGGCTCCTACAATGAGCAGTTCTTC.

The CDR3 loop is CASSPMGLAGGRSYNEQFF. The CDR3 DNA reads TGTGCCAGCTCACCGATGGGACTAGCGGGGGGACGCTCCTACAATGAGCAGTTCTTC. V is TRBV18 and J is TRBJ2-1, with 15 nucleotides matching TRBD2. V trimming: 3 bases; J trimming: 0 bases; junction bases outside the gene matches: 6. CDR3 size: 19 residues. CDR1 and CDR2 (germline): KGHSH, LQKENI.

J is TRBJ1-2 and V is TRBV16; TRBD1 agrees at 7 bases. Germline CDR1 is KGHSY and CDR2 is FQNENV. Losses at the gene ends were 4 bases for V and 4 bases for J; bases not matched to a gene: 3. CDR3 size: 13 residues. CDR3 protein: CASSRDSGYGYTF. The CDR3 DNA sequence: TGTGCCAGCAGCCGGGACAGCGGCTATGGCTACACCTTC.

The V call is TRBV5-6, the J call TRBJ2-7; tentative D call: TRBD1 (6 bases). Germline V gene lookup returns CDR1 SGHDT and CDR2 YYEEEE. The ends were cut back, 3 bases at V and 0 bases at J, with 13 bases in the middle. The CDR3 contains 15 residues. The CDR3 sequence: CASSYDRNGSYEQYF. For the CDR3, the DNA is TGTGCCAGCAGCTACGACAGGAACGGCTCCTACGAGCAGTACTTC.

About this clone itself: Other DNA variants within this sample encode the same CDR3. The chain joins TRBV7-2 to TRBJ2-7; TRBD2 is a possible D gene (5 bases). Per germline, CDR1 SGHTA and CDR2 FQGNSA. Between the trimmed V and J ends, which lost 1 base and 0 bases, there was a span of 7 bases. This CDR3 is 14 amino acids long. CDR3 nucleotides: TGTGCCAGCAGCTTAGTTGCGGGCTCCTACGAGCAGTACTTC. It yields the protein CASSLVAGSYEQYF.

The chain joins TRBV25-1 to TRBJ1-1; D might be TRBD1 (6 bases). The CDR3 is 12 amino acids. CDR1 and CDR2 from the germline V gene are MGHDK and SYGVNS. Trimming removed 8 bases from V and 3 bases from J, with 10 bases in between. CDR3 in amino acids: CASQGHHTEAFF. The CDR3 DNA reads as TGTGCCAGCCAGGGACATCACACTGAAGCTTTCTTT.

The chain employs TRBV5-1 and TRBJ1-6, with D maybe TRBD1 (5 bases). This CDR3 is 16 amino acids long. The germline V gene has CDR1 SGHRS and CDR2 YFSETQ. V was trimmed by 1 base and J by 1 base, leaving 9 bases between them. The CDR3 DNA is TGCGCCAGCAGCTTGCAGGGTGCGTCCTATAATTCACCCCTCCACTTT. Translated, it gives CASSLQGASYNSPLHF.

The V gene is TRBV6-6, the J gene TRBJ1-6; D remains ambiguous. Germline CDR1 MNHNY, CDR2 SVGAGI (reference sequence). The CDR3 spans 13 residues. V lost 5 bases and J lost 9, with 11 bases in between. The CDR3 DNA is TGTGCCAGCAGTACTACGGGGATTTCACCCCTCCACTTT. This encodes CASSTTGISPLHF.

The chain couples TRBV5-1 to TRBJ2-3, with 8 bases that match TRBD2. V shed 2 bases, J shed 3 bases, and the junction held 2 bases outside the gene matches. CDR3 length equals 14 residues. CDR1 SGHRS and CDR2 YFSETQ come from the germline V gene. For the CDR3, the DNA is TGCGCCAGCAGCTTAAGCGGGAGAACAGATACGCAGTATTTT. As protein: CASSLSGRTDTQYF.

The chain recombines TRBV7-9 with TRBJ1-5; 11 nucleotides line up with TRBD1. There are 15 residues in the CDR3. Germline assignment: CDR1 SEHNR and CDR2 FQNEAQ (reference sequence). Trimming cost V 5 bases and J 4 bases; bases outside gene matches: 4. The CDR3 reads CASSHGTGGNQPQHF. CDR3 nucleotides: TGTGCCAGCAGCCACGGGACAGGGGGTAATCAGCCCCAGCATTTT.

This clone has more than one count but fewer than ten. The chain employs TRBV10-1 and TRBJ2-2; 7 bases are a match to TRBD2. Germline loops: CDR1 WNHNN, CDR2 SYGVQD (reference sequence). Losses at the gene ends were 0 bases for V and 5 bases for J; bases not matched to a gene: 6. The CDR3 extends over 16 amino acids. The DNA of the CDR3 is TGCGCCAGCAGTGAGTCCTGGACGGGGGGAACCGGGGAGCTGTTTTTT. It specifies CASSESWTGGTGELFF.

The chain uses TRBV6-5 and TRBJ1-5, with D tentatively TRBD1 (5 bases). Trimming took 6 bases from V and 6 from J, leaving 18 bases between them. The CDR3 is made up of 15 amino acids. Germline values: CDR1 MNHEY, CDR2 SVGAGI. The CDR3 nucleotides read TGTGCCAGCAGATCAACGGGACTTTTGGGTCAGCCCCAGCATTTT. As protein: CASRSTGLLGQPQHF.